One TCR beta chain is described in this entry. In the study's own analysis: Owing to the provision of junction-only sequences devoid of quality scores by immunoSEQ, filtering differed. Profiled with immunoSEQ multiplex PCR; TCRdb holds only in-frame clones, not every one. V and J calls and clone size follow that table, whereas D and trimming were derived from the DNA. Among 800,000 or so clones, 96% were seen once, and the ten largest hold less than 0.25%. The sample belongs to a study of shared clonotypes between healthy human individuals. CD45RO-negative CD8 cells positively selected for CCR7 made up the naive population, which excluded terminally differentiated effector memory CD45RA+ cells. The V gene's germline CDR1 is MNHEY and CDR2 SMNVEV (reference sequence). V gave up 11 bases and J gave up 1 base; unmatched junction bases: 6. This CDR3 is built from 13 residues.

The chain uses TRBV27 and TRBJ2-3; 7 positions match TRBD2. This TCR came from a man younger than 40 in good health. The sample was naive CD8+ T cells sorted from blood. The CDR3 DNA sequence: TGTGCCCAGCTCGCGGGAGGCACAGATACGCAGTATTTT. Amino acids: CAQLAGGTDTQYF.